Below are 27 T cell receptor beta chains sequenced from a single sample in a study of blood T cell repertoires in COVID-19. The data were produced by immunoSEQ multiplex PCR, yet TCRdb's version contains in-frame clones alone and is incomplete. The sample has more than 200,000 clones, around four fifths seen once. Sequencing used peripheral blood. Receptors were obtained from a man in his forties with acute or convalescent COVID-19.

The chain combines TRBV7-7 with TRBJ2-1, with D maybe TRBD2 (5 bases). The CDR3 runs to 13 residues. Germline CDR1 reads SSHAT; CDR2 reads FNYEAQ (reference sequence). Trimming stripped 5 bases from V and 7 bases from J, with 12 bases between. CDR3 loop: CASSILPGNEQFF. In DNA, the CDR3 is TGTGCCAGCAGCATTCTGCCGGGGAATGAGCAGTTCTTC.

For the CDR3, the DNA is TGTGCCAGCAGTTTATTAGCGGGGATTCCAGATACGCAGTATTTT. Translation gives CASSLLAGIPDTQYF. The V and J genes are TRBV27 and TRBJ2-3; TRBD2 matches 8 bases. The CDR3 extends over 15 amino acids. CDR1 is MNHEY and CDR2 is SMNVEV in the germline V gene (reference sequence). V shed 1 base and J 4 bases; nucleotides not matched to a gene: 4.

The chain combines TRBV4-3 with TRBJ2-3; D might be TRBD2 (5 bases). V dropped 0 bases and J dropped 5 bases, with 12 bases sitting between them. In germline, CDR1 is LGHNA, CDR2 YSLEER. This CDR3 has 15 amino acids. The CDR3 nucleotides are TGCGCCAGCAGCCAAGAAGTCCTAGCTGTAGATACGCAGTATTTT. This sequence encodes CASSQEVLAVDTQYF.

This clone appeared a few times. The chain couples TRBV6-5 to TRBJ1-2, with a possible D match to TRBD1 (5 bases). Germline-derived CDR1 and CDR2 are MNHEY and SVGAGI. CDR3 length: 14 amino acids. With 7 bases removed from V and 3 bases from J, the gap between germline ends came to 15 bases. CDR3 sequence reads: CASMVFGGDYGYTF. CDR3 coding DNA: TGTGCCAGCATGGTCTTCGGAGGGGACTATGGCTACACCTTC.

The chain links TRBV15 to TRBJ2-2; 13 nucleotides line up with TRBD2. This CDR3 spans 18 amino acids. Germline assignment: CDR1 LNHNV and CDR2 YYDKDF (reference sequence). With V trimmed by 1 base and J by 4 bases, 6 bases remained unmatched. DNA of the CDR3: TGTGCCACCAGCAGAGGACTAGCGGGAGGAGGGGGCACCGGGGAGCTGTTTTTT. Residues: CATSRGLAGGGGTGELFF.

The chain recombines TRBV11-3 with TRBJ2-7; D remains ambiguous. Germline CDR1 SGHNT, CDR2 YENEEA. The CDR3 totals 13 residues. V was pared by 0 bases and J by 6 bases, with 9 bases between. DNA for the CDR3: TGTGCCAGCAGCTTAGATCACGGTAGCGAGCAGTACTTC. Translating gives CASSLDHGSEQYF.

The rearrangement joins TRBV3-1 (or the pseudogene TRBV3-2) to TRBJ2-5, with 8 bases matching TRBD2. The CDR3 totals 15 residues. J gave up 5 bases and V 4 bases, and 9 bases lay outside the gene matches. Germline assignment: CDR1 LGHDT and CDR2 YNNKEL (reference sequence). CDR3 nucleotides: TGTGCCAGCAGCCCCCGGACGGGCGGGAGGGAGACCCAGTACTTC. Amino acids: CASSPRTGGRETQYF.

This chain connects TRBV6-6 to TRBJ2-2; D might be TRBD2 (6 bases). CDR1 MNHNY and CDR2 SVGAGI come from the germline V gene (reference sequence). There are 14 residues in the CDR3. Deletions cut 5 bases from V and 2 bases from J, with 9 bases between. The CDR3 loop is CASSPGLNTGELFF. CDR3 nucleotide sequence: TGTGCCAGCAGTCCGGGACTTAACACCGGGGAGCTGTTTTTT.

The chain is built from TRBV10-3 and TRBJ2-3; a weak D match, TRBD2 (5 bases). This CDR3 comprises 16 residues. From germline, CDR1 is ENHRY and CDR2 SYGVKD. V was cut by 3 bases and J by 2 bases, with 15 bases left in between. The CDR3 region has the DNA TGTGCCATCAGTGACCCAAAAGCGGAAGTCACAGATACGCAGTATTTT. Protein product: CAISDPKAEVTDTQYF.

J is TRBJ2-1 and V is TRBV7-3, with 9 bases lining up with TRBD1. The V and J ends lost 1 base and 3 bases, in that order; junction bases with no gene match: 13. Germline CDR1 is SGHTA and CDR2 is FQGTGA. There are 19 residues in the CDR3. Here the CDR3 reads CASSLMPPMTGGFYNEQFF. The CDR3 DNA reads TGTGCCAGCAGCTTAATGCCCCCCATGACAGGGGGGTTCTACAATGAGCAGTTCTTC.

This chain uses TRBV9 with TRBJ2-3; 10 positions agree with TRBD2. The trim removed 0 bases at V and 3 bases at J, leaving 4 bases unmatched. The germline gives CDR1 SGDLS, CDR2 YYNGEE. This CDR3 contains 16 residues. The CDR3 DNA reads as TGTGCCAGCAGCGTAGGGGCTAGCGGGAGTACAGATACGCAGTATTTT. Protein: CASSVGASGSTDTQYF. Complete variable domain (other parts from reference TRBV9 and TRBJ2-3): DSGVTQTPKHLITATGQRVTLRCSPRSGDLSVYWYQQSLDQGLQFLIQYYNGEERAKGNILERFSAQQFPDLHSELNLSSLELGDSALYFCASSVGASGSTDTQYFGPGTRLTVL.

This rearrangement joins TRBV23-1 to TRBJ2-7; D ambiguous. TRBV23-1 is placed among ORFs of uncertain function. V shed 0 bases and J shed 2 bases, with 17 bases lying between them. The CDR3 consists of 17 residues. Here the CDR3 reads CASSQSPLAETPYEQYF. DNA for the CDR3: TGCGCCAGCAGTCAATCGCCCCTTGCGGAGACCCCCTACGAGCAGTACTTC.

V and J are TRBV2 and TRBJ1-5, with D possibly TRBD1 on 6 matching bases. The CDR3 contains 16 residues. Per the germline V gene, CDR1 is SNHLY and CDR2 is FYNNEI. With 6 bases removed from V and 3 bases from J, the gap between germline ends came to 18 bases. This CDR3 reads CASSRDAGAINQPQHF. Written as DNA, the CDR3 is TGTGCCAGCAGCAGGGACGCGGGGGCTATCAATCAGCCCCAGCATTTT.

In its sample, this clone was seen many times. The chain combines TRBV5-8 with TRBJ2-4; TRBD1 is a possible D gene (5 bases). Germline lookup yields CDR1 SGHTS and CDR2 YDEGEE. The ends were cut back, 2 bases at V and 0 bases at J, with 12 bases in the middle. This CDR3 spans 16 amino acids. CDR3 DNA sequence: TGTGCCAGCAGCTTTCCCAGGGTGGTAGCCAAAAACATTCAGTACTTC. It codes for CASSFPRVVAKNIQYF.

CDR3 loop: CASTVGGGAVTNQPQHF. For the CDR3, the DNA is TGTGCCAGTACTGTCGGGGGAGGTGCCGTTACTAATCAGCCCCAGCATTTT. The chain has TRBV19 and TRBJ1-5; a weak D match, TRBD1 (5 bases). This CDR3 is built from 17 residues. V shed 7 bases and J shed 4 bases, with 23 bases lying between them. CDR1 is LNHDA and CDR2 is SQIVND in the germline V gene (reference sequence).

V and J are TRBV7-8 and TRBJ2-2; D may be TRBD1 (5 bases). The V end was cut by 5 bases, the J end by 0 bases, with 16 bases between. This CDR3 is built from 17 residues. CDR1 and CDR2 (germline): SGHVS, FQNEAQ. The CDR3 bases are TGTGCCAGCAGCCTAAAACCTGACAGCCCGAACACCGGGGAGCTGTTTTTT. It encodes CASSLKPDSPNTGELFF.

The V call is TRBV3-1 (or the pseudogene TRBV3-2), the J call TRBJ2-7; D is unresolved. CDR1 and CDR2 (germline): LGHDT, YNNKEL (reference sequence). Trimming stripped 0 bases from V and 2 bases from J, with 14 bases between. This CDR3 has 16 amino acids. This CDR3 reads CASSQDEHYYPYEQYF. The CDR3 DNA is TGTGCCAGCAGCCAAGATGAACATTACTACCCCTACGAGCAGTACTTC.

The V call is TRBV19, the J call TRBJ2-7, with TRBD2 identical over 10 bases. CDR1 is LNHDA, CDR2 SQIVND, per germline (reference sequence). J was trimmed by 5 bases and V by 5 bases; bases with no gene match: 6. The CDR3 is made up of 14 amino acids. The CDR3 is CASSWLAGANEQYF. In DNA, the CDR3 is TGTGCCAGTAGTTGGCTAGCGGGAGCAAACGAGCAGTACTTC.

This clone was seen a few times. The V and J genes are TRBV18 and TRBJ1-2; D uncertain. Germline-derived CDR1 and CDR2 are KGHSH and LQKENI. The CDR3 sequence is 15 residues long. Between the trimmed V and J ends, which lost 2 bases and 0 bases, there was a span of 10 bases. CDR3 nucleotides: TGTGCCAGCTCACCAGTGACTGAGACTAACTATGGCTACACCTTC. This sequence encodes CASSPVTETNYGYTF. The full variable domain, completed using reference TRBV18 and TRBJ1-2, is NAGVMQNPRHLVRRRGQEARLRCSPMKGHSHVYWYRQLPEEGLKFMVYLQKENIIDESGMPKERFSAEFPKEGPSILRIQQVVRGDSAAYFCASSPVTETNYGYTFGSGTRLTVV.

CDR3: CASSFNSNQPQHF. CDR3 bases: TGCGCCAGCAGCTTTAATAGCAATCAGCCCCAGCATTTT. The rearrangement joins TRBV5-1 to TRBJ1-5; D uncertain. Per germline, CDR1 SGHRS and CDR2 YFSETQ. Trimming pared 2 bases from V and 0 bases from J, leaving 3 bases between. CDR3 size: 13 residues. The variable domain in full, with the rest retrieved from reference TRBV5-1 and TRBJ1-5, is KAGVTQTPRYLIKTRGQQVTLSCSPISGHRSVSWYQQTPGQGLQFLFEYFSETQRNKGNFPGRFSGRQFSNSRSEMNVSTLELGDSALYLCASSFNSNQPQHFGDGTRLSIL.

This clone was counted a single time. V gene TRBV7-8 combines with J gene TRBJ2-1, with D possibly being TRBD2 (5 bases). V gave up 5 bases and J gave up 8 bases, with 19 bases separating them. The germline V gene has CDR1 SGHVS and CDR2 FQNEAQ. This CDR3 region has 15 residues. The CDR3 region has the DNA TGTGCCAGCAGCGATTTCGGGCTAGCCGCCGATGAGCAGTTCTTC. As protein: CASSDFGLAADEQFF.

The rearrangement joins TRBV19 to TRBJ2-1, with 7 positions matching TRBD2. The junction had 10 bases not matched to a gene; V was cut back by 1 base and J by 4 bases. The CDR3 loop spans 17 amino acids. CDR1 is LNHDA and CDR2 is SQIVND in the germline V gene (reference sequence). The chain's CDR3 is CASSIGMRAGFYNEQFF. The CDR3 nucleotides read TGTGCCAGTAGTATAGGGATGCGAGCGGGGTTTTACAATGAGCAGTTCTTC.

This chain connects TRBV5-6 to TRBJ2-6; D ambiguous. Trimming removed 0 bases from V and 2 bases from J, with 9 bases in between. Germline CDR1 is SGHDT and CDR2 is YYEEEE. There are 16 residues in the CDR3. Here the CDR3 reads CASSLAPDTGANVLTF. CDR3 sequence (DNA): TGTGCCAGCAGCTTGGCCCCAGATACTGGGGCCAACGTCCTGACTTTC.

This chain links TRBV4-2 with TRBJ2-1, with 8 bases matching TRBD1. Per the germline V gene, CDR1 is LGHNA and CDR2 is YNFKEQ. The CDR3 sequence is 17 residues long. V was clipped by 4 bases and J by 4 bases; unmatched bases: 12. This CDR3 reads CASSLPLGQGTYNEQFF. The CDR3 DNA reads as TGTGCCAGCAGCCTACCTCTCGGACAGGGTACGTACAATGAGCAGTTCTTC.

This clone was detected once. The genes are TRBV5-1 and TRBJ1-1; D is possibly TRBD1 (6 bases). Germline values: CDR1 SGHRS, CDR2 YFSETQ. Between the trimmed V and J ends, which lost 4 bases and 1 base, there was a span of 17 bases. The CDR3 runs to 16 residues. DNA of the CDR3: TGCGCCAGCAGCCTAGGGGGTAGTTGGCGGAACACTGAAGCTTTCTTT. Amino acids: CASSLGGSWRNTEAFF.

The CDR3 sequence: CAWSVRGGGSNGYTF. The CDR3 coding sequence is TGTGCCTGGAGTGTAAGGGGGGGAGGTTCAAATGGCTACACCTTC. V usage is TRBV30 and J usage is TRBJ1-2; possibly TRBD1 for D (6 bases). V shed 0 bases and J shed 6 bases, with 17 bases lying between them. The CDR3 is made up of 15 amino acids. Germline V gene data show CDR1 as GTSNPN and CDR2 as SVGIG (reference sequence).

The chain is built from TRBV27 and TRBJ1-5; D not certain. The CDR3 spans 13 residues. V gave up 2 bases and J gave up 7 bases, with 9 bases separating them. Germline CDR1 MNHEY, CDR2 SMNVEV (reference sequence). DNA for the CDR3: TGTGCCAGCAGTTTAGAGCGGAGGCAGCCCCAGCATTTT. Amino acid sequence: CASSLERRQPQHF.